One and the same sample provided the 26 T cell receptor beta chains below, sequenced in a study of cytomegalovirus exposure and HLA in healthy donors. The PCR contained 60 Vbeta and 13 Jbeta primers. The assay was immunoSEQ multiplex PCR, and TCRdb's table has in-frame clones only and misses some. The sample yields 120,000 or so clones, approximately 80% seen once. The sequenced sample was PBMCs. These receptors were taken from a woman in her 40s in good health and CMV-seropositive.

V and J are TRBV7-8 and TRBJ2-3; 7 bases map to TRBD2. Germline trimming cut 1 base from V and 2 bases from J; bases unmatched to any gene: 3. Germline V gene lookup returns CDR1 SGHVS and CDR2 FQNEAQ. CDR3 length: 15 amino acids. CDR3 sequence reads: CASSLGGGFTDTQYF. The CDR3 DNA is TGTGCCAGCAGCTTAGGGGGGGGATTCACAGATACGCAGTATTTT.

The V gene is TRBV19, the J gene TRBJ2-2; D might be TRBD2 (5 bases). The CDR3 spans 14 residues. CDR1 LNHDA and CDR2 SQIVND come from the germline V gene (reference sequence). V was clipped by 5 bases and J by 6 bases, with 13 bases between them. DNA of the CDR3: TGTGCCAGTAGTCTTACTAGAATCTCCGGGGAGCTGTTTTTT. This translates into CASSLTRISGELFF.

V and J are TRBV10-2 and TRBJ2-5, with D perhaps assigned TRBD1 or TRBD2 (5 bases each). The J call is in doubt because the DNA end fits TRBJ2-7 better. The CDR3 consists of 12 residues. Germline V gene sequence: CDR1 WSHSY, CDR2 SAAADI. The CDR3, as DNA: TGCGCCAGCAGTGAGGGGGGCTACGAGCAGTACTTC. It is translated as CASSEGGYEQYF.

This clone was counted only a few times. This chain links TRBV5-1 with TRBJ2-2; TRBD1 matches at 9 bases. Losses at the gene ends were 4 bases for V and 4 bases for J; bases not matched to a gene: 5. This CDR3 has 15 residues. Looked up from germline, CDR1 is SGHRS and CDR2 is YFSETQ. CDR3 protein: CASSTRQGGTGELFF. In nucleotides, the CDR3 is TGCGCCAGCAGCACTCGACAGGGGGGCACCGGGGAGCTGTTTTTT.

The chain recombines TRBV27 with TRBJ2-7, with TRBD1 matching 9 bases. CDR3 length equals 15 residues. CDR1 MNHEY and CDR2 SMNVEV come from the germline V gene (reference sequence). With V trimmed by 5 bases and J by 6 bases, 11 bases remained unmatched. The DNA for the CDR3 is TGTGCCAGCAGTAGACCGGGACAGGGAATCGTCGAGCAGTACTTC. It encodes CASSRPGQGIVEQYF.

V usage is TRBV5-5 and J usage is TRBJ2-7; D possibly corresponds to TRBD1 (5 bases). The V gene lost 4 bases and the J gene lost 3 bases, with 11 bases spanning the gap. The CDR3 sequence is 13 residues long. CDR1 is SGHKS, CDR2 YYEKEE, per germline (reference sequence). The DNA of the CDR3 is TGTGCCAGCAGCCCTATGACAGACTACGAGCAGTACTTC. Amino acids: CASSPMTDYEQYF. The complete variable domain, with remaining parts taken from reference TRBV5-5 and TRBJ2-7, reads DAGVTQSPTHLIKTRGQQVTLRCSPISGHKSVSWYQQVLGQGPQFIFQYYEKEERGRGNFPDRFSARQFPNYSSELNVNALLLGDSALYLCASSPMTDYEQYFGPGTRLTVT.

The chain is built from TRBV19 and TRBJ1-5; D possibly corresponds to TRBD1 (6 bases). Trimming took 5 bases from V and 3 from J, leaving 8 bases between them. Germline CDR1 LNHDA, CDR2 SQIVND (reference sequence). The CDR3 length is 13 residues. The CDR3 here is CASSGDNNQPQHF. The CDR3, as DNA: TGTGCCAGTAGTGGGGACAACAATCAGCCCCAGCATTTT.

V is TRBV5-1 and J is TRBJ2-3; D might be TRBD1 (6 bases). CDR3 length equals 16 residues. Trimming shortened V by 0 bases and J by 2 bases, and 13 bases separated the two germline ends. Per the germline V gene, CDR1 is SGHRS and CDR2 is YFSETQ. The CDR3 sequence is CASSLGDRRNTDTQYF. The CDR3 nucleotides read TGCGCCAGCAGCTTGGGAGACAGGAGAAACACAGATACGCAGTATTTT.

The chain is built from TRBV4-2 and TRBJ2-7; 11 bases agree with TRBD1. The length of the CDR3 is 14 residues. Germline V gives CDR1 LGHNA, CDR2 YNFKEQ. The V gene end was trimmed by 5 bases and the J gene end by 2 bases; junction bases not matched to a gene: 2. The CDR3 is CASSEGQGAYEQYF. CDR3 nucleotide sequence: TGTGCCAGCAGCGAGGGACAGGGGGCCTACGAGCAGTACTTC.

The chain has TRBV9 and TRBJ2-5, with 13 bases lining up with TRBD2. Germline V gene sequence: CDR1 SGDLS, CDR2 YYNGEE. Germline trimming cut 4 bases from V and 6 bases from J; bases unmatched to any gene: 6. The CDR3 consists of 15 residues. DNA of the CDR3: TGTGCCAGCAGCACGACTAGCGGGGGGCCCAAGACCCAGTACTTC. Its protein product is CASSTTSGGPKTQYF.

This chain links TRBV25-1 with TRBJ2-2, with 7 bases matching TRBD1. Germline CDR1 is MGHDK and CDR2 is SYGVNS. V was pared by 2 bases and J by 3 bases, with 0 bases of the junction left unmatched. The CDR3 has 14 residues. In DNA form, the CDR3 reads TGTGCCAGCAGTGAAGGACAGGACACCGGGGAGCTGTTTTTT. It codes for CASSEGQDTGELFF.

V gene TRBV25-1 combines with J gene TRBJ2-5, with a tentative D call TRBD2 (6 bases). CDR1 is MGHDK, CDR2 SYGVNS, per germline. Trimming stripped 6 bases from V and 2 bases from J, with 16 bases between. The CDR3 has 15 residues. CDR3 sequence reads: CASSSAGSGQETQYF. The CDR3 coding sequence is TGTGCCAGCAGCTCGGCGGGTAGCGGACAAGAGACCCAGTACTTC.

The chain carries TRBV2 and TRBJ2-7; a possible D gene is TRBD1 (6 bases). V dropped 4 bases and J dropped 3 bases, with 13 bases sitting between them. The CDR3 spans 14 residues. Germline loops: CDR1 SNHLY, CDR2 FYNNEI. The CDR3 coding sequence is TGTGCCAGCAGTGGTAGGACAGTGAGCTACGAGCAGTACTTC. Amino acids: CASSGRTVSYEQYF.

The CDR3 sequence is CSVDWQRQAFF. The CDR3 DNA reads as TGCAGCGTTGATTGGCAGCGCCAAGCTTTCTTT. This sequence joins TRBV29-1 and TRBJ1-1; D remains unclear. The CDR3 spans 11 residues. Germline V lookup: CDR1 SQVTM, CDR2 ANQGSEA. Trimming stripped 3 bases from V and 9 bases from J, with 11 bases between.

This clone was observed a few times. This rearrangement joins TRBV10-3 to TRBJ1-1, with D possibly being TRBD1 (6 bases). Trimming took 2 bases from V and 7 from J, leaving 8 bases between them. Per the germline V gene, CDR1 is ENHRY and CDR2 is SYGVKD. This CDR3 has 12 residues. CDR3 amino acids: CAISEGQLEAFF. In DNA, the CDR3 is TGTGCCATCAGTGAGGGACAGCTTGAAGCTTTCTTT.

This chain uses TRBV5-1 with TRBJ2-5, with TRBD2 identical over 8 bases. The V gene's germline CDR1 is SGHRS and CDR2 YFSETQ. This CDR3 spans 14 amino acids. J gave up 1 base and V 4 bases, and 3 bases lay outside the gene matches. Here the CDR3 DNA reads TGCGCCAGCAGCCCGAGCGGGGGCCAAGAGACCCAGTACTTC. Its protein is CASSPSGGQETQYF.

In this sample, this clone turned up once. This chain links TRBV9 with TRBJ2-5, with D possibly matching TRBD2 (6 bases). Germline values: CDR1 SGDLS, CDR2 YYNGEE. The germline V and J ends were trimmed by 4 bases and 1 base, with 11 bases remaining between them. This CDR3 contains 14 residues. CDR3 sequence: CASSPLTSQETQYF. DNA for the CDR3: TGTGCCAGCAGCCCCCTGACTAGCCAAGAGACCCAGTACTTC.

This chain links TRBV11-2 with TRBJ2-1, with 10 bases matching TRBD2. This CDR3 has 16 amino acids. Trimming cost V 6 bases and J 0 bases; bases outside gene matches: 5. The germline V gene has CDR1 SGHAT and CDR2 FQNNGV. For the CDR3, the DNA is TGTGCCAGCAGACCTAGCGGGAGAACCTCCTACAATGAGCAGTTCTTC. It codes for CASRPSGRTSYNEQFF.

The chain uses TRBV15 and TRBJ1-2; perhaps TRBD1 as D (5 bases). This CDR3 contains 12 residues. Deletions cut 0 bases from V and 12 bases from J, with 11 bases between. The V gene's germline CDR1 is LNHNV and CDR2 YYDKDF (reference sequence). The chain's CDR3 is CATSRDRRGDTF. CDR3 bases: TGTGCCACCAGCAGAGATCGCCGGGGGGACACCTTC. The variable domain in full, with the rest retrieved from reference TRBV15 and TRBJ1-2, is DAMVIQNPRYQVTQFGKPVTLSCSQTLNHNVMYWYQQKSSQAPKLLFHYYDKDFNNEADTPDNFQSRRPNTSFCFLDIRSPGLGDTAMYLCATSRDRRGDTFGSGTRLTVV.

J is TRBJ2-3 and V is TRBV5-1, with 13 bases that match TRBD2. This CDR3 contains 19 residues. Unmatched junction bases numbered 21, after V lost 6 bases and J lost 8 bases. In germline, CDR1 is SGHRS, CDR2 YFSETQ. CDR3 in amino acids: CASKMDSGGLAGTRSTQYF. DNA of the CDR3: TGCGCCAGCAAGATGGACAGCGGGGGACTAGCGGGGACGCGCAGTACGCAGTATTTT.

The gene calls are TRBV6-6 and TRBJ1-2; tentative D call: TRBD1 (6 bases). This CDR3 spans 14 amino acids. Trimming removed 5 bases at V and 8 bases at J, with 18 bases between. The V gene's germline CDR1 is MNHNY and CDR2 SVGAGI (reference sequence). The CDR3 nucleotides are TGTGCCAGCAGTGAGAGAAAGGACAGTGAGGGCTACACCTTC. Amino acids: CASSERKDSEGYTF.

The count of this clone is one. The chain couples TRBV9 to TRBJ1-1; D perhaps matches TRBD1 (5 bases). This CDR3 has 16 amino acids. V was cut by 0 bases and J by 1 base, with 13 bases left in between. CDR1 and CDR2 (germline): SGDLS, YYNGEE. DNA for the CDR3: TGTGCCAGCAGCGTAGACGGTACAGGCGGGAACACTGAAGCTTTCTTT. This translates into CASSVDGTGGNTEAFF.

This rearrangement joins TRBV6-5 to TRBJ2-4, with TRBD1 matching 7 bases. The CDR3 contains 15 residues. J gave up 0 bases and V 4 bases, and 3 bases lay outside the gene matches. Germline CDR1 MNHEY, CDR2 SVGAGI. The CDR3 protein is CASSFGTVAKNIQYF. CDR3 bases: TGTGCCAGCAGTTTCGGGACAGTAGCCAAAAACATTCAGTACTTC.

This clone was detected only once. The chain combines TRBV5-1 with TRBJ2-1; D possibly corresponds to TRBD2 (5 bases). This CDR3 comprises 14 residues. Trimming removed 1 base from V and 13 bases from J, with 18 bases in between. CDR1 SGHRS and CDR2 YFSETQ come from the germline V gene. The CDR3 nucleotides are TGCGCCAGCAGCTTGCCCTCAGTAGACGGAGGTCAGTTCTTC. As protein: CASSLPSVDGGQFF.

This chain uses TRBV29-1 with TRBJ2-7; TRBD1 matches 10 bases. CDR1 SQVTM and CDR2 ANQGSEA come from the germline V gene. V lost 7 bases and J lost 3; bases outside the gene matches: 3. The CDR3 length is 12 residues. This CDR3 is CSAGTGDYEQYF. DNA for the CDR3: TGCAGCGCTGGGACAGGGGACTACGAGCAGTACTTC.

The chain carries TRBV5-4 and TRBJ2-3, with 8 bases matching TRBD1. V was pared by 3 bases and J by 6 bases, with 15 bases of the junction left unmatched. This CDR3 contains 17 residues. Germline V lookup: CDR1 SGHNT, CDR2 YYREEE (reference sequence). The CDR3, as DNA: TGTGCCAGCAGCTCAGGGCAGGGGGCGCATCCTTGGGATACGCAGTATTTT. This sequence encodes CASSSGQGAHPWDTQYF.